This note documents a single T cell receptor beta chain sequence. The sample is drawn from a study of control samples from healthy donors and cancer patients. The CDR3 has 15 amino acids. Germline CDR1 LGHDT, CDR2 YNNKEL (reference sequence). V lost 4 bases to trimming and J lost 3 bases, with 12 bases between them. This table comes from immunoSEQ multiplex PCR, and its TCRdb copy is limited to in-frame clones, with some not included. The table shows about 160,000 clones, with more than 85% occurring only once. The source material was blood. V is TRBV3-1 (or the pseudogene TRBV3-2) and J is TRBJ1-4; TRBD1 is a possible D gene (6 bases). This receptor was identified in a woman aged 25 to 39 in good health. Here the CDR3 reads CASSLQGTSNEKLFF. The CDR3 nucleotides are TGTGCCAGCAGCCTACAGGGAACCTCTAATGAAAAACTGTTTTTT.